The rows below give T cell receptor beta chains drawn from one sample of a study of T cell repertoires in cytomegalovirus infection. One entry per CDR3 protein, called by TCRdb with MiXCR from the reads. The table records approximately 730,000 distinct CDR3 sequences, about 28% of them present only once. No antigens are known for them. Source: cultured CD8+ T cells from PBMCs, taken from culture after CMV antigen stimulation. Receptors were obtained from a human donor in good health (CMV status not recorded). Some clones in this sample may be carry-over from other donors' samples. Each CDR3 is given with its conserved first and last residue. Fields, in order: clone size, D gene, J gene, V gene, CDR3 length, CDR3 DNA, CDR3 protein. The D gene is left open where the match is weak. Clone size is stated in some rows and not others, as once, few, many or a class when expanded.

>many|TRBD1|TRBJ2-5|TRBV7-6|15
TGTGCCAGCAGCTTCGCTGGGACAGGGGCAGAGACCCAGTACTTC
CASSFAGTGAETQYF
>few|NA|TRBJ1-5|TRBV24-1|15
TGTGCCACCAGTGATTATGGACAGCCCAATCAGCCCCAGCATTTT
CATSDYGQPNQPQHF
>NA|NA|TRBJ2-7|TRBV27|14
TGTGCCAGCAGTTCCCGGACAGCGGGATACGAGCAGTACTTC
CASSSRTAGYEQYF
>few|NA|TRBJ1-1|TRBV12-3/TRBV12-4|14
TGTGCCAGCAGTTACGGGTCCCCCGCAGCTGAAGCTTTCTTT
CASSYGSPAAEAFF
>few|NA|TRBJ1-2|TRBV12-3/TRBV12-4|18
TGTGCCAGCTCCACCCCCGATAGGGCGGCTGACCTTAACTATGGCTACACCTTC
CASSTPDRAADLNYGYTF
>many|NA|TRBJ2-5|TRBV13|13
TGTGCCAGCAGCTCCTGGACAGAAGAGACCCAGTACTTC
CASSSWTEETQYF
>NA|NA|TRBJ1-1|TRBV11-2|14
TGTGCCAGCAAGGGGGGGGGTGCGTACACTGAAGCTTTCTTT
CASKGGGAYTEAFF
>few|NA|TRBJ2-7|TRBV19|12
TGTGCCAGTAGTATAGTGGGTTACGAGCAGTACTTC
CASSIVGYEQYF
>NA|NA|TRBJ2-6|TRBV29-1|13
TGCAGCACCTCGGAAGGAGGGGCCAACGTCCTGACTTTC
CSTSEGGANVLTF
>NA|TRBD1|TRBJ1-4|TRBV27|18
TGTGCCAGCAGTTTATCGCGGACAGGGTCCCCTTTGGGTGAAAAACTGTTTTTT
CASSLSRTGSPLGEKLFF
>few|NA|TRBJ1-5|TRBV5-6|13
TGTGCCAGCAGCCCCGGGGTGGCTCAGCCCCAGCATTTT
CASSPGVAQPQHF
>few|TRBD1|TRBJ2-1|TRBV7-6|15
TGTGCCAGCAGCCCCGGACAGGGAAGGTACAATGAGCAGTTCTTC
CASSPGQGRYNEQFF
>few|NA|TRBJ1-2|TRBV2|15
TGTGCCAGCACCCCACCCCGGCCAGCTAACTATGGCTACACCTTC
CASTPPRPANYGYTF
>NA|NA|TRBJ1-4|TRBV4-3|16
TGCGCCAGCAGCCAAGTATCCGGGAGGAACCCCGAAAAACTGTTTTTT
CASSQVSGRNPEKLFF
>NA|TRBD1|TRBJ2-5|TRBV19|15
TGTGCCAGTAGTACCGGACAGGCCCACCAAGAGACCCAGTACTTC
CASSTGQAHQETQYF
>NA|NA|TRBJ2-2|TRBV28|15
TGTGCCAGCAGTTTATCAGGACGGGACACCGGGGAGCTGTTTTTT
CASSLSGRDTGELFF
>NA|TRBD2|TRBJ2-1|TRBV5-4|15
TGTGCCAGCAGCTTGGCAGCGGGGGCGGCCAATGAGCAGTTCTTC
CASSLAAGAANEQFF
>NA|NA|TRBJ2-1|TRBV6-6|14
TGTGCCAGCATTAGAGGGGGGGGAAACAATGAGCAGTTCTTC
CASIRGGGNNEQFF
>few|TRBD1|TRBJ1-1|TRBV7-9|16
TGTGCCAGCAGCTTGCAGCAGGGACAGCCATTCCTCGGGGCTTTCTTT
CASSLQQGQPFLGAFF
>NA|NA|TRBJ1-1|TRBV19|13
TGTGCCAGTCGCGGCAGGATAAACACTGTAGCTTTCTTT
CASRGRINTVAFF
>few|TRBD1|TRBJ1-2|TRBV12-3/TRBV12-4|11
TGTGCCAGTTCAGGGGGATTGGGCTACACCTTC
CASSGGLGYTF
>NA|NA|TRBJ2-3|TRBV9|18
TGTGCCAGCAGCCTATCACCACAGGACGCTGCTAGCACAGATACGCAGTATTTT
CASSLSPQDAASTDTQYF
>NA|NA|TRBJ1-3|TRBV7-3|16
TGTGCCAGCAGCGGATACAGAGACCGTCCCGGAAACACCATATATTTT
CASSGYRDRPGNTIYF
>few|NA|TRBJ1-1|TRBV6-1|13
TGTGCCAGCGGAGTCCCCGGGGTCACTGAAGCTTTCTTT
CASGVPGVTEAFF
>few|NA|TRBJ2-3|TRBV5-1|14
TGCGCCAGCAGCTTGGAGCCAGACTGGGATACGCAGTATTTT
CASSLEPDWDTQYF
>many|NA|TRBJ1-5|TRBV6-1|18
TGTGCCAGCAGTGAAGAAGAAATCGACAGGCTCCCGTATCAGCCCCAGCATTTT
CASSEEEIDRLPYQPQHF
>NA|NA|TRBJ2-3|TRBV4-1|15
TGCGCCAGCAGCCAAGATCCGCTTATGACAGATACGCAGTATTTT
CASSQDPLMTDTQYF
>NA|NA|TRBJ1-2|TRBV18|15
TGTGCCAGCTCACCACCGAGGGTCTCGTTCGATGGCTACACCTTC
CASSPPRVSFDGYTF
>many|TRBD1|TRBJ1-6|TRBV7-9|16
TGTGCCAGCAGCTTTTTCAGGGGGCCCGATAATTCACCCCTCCACTTT
CASSFFRGPDNSPLHF
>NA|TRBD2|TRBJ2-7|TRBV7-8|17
TGTGCCAGCAGCTTAAAAACACGGGCTAGCGGTTACTACGAGCAGTACTTC
CASSLKTRASGYYEQYF
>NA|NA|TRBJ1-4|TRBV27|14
TGTGCCAGCAGTTCACGCAGGCTTGGAGAAAAACTGTTTTTT
CASSSRRLGEKLFF
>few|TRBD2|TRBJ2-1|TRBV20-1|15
TGCAGTGCTAGCAAACTAGCGGGGGAAACCAATGAGCAGTTCTTC
CSASKLAGETNEQFF
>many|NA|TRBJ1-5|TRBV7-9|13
TGTGCCAGCAGCTTAGGGACAGATCAGCCCCAGCATTTT
CASSLGTDQPQHF
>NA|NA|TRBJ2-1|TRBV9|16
TGTGCCAGCAGTCCTGGGGAGGGGGCCGCCTACAATGAGCAGTTCTTC
CASSPGEGAAYNEQFF
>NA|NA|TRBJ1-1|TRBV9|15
TGTGCCAGCAGCGTATCGCAGGGCCTGAACACTGAAGCTTTCTTT
CASSVSQGLNTEAFF
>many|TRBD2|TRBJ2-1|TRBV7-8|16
TGTGCCAGCACCAATACCCTAGCGGCAACTTTGGATGAGCAGTTCTTC
CASTNTLAATLDEQFF
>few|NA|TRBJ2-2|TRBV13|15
TGTGCCAGCAGCACTCAGGACGCGAACACCGGGGAGCTGTTTTTT
CASSTQDANTGELFF